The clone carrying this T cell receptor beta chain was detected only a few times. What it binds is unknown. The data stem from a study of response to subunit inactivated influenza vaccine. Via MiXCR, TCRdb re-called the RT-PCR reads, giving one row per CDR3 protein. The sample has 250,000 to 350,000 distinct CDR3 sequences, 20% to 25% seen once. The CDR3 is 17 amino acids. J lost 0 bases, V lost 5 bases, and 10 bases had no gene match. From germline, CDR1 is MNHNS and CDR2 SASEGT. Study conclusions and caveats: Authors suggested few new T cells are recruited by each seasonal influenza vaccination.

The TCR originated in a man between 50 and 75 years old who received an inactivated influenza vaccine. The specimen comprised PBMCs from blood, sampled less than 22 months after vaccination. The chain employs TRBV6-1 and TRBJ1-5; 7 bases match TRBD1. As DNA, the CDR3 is TGTGCCAGCAGTCCCCGGGTGGGACAGACTAGCAATCAGCCCCAGCATTTT. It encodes CASSPRVGQTSNQPQHF.